This TCR beta chain was captured in a study of cytomegalovirus exposure and HLA in healthy donors. Overall study findings and caveats: The later analysis indicated that the majority of CMV-associated TCR beta chains appeared HLA-restricted.

Donors were nominally healthy when sampled, though unrecorded immune exposures were likely. Concerning this clone: Its antigen is unknown. The same CDR3 is also encoded by other DNA sequences in this sample.

The V gene lost 0 bases and the J gene lost 5 bases, with 20 bases spanning the gap. Per germline, CDR1 WSHSY and CDR2 SAAADI. This CDR3 is 19 amino acids long. Primers included in the PCR were 60 Vbeta and 13 Jbeta primers. TCRdb's copy holds only in-frame clones and misses some; the assay was immunoSEQ multiplex PCR. This sample has more than 130,000 clones, with more than 75% found just once. This clonotype was obtained from a young man in good health and CMV-seronegative. The rearrangement joins TRBV10-2 to TRBJ1-6, with D tentatively TRBD1 (5 bases). The specimen sequenced was PBMCs. Written as DNA, the CDR3 is TGCGCCAGCAGTGAGTCGAGATCAGCCAGGGATAGTAATAATTCACCCCTCCACTTT. It codes for CASSESRSARDSNNSPLHF.